The 6 T cell receptor beta chains given below trace back to one sample, sequenced in a study of blood T cell repertoires in COVID-19. The protocol was immunoSEQ multiplex PCR, while the TCRdb copy is restricted to in-frame clones and leaves out a portion. The repertoire holds about 130,000 clones, with around 86% as singletons. The specimen was peripheral blood. The receptors come from a middle-aged man with active COVID-19.

The V gene is TRBV5-1, the J gene TRBJ2-2; D ambiguous. The CDR3 is 14 residues long. Germline assignment: CDR1 SGHRS and CDR2 YFSETQ. V was pared by 5 bases and J by 7 bases, with 15 bases between. The CDR3, as DNA: TGCGCCAGCAGTCGCCCCTATTCGGGCGGGGAGCTGTTTTTT. Amino acid sequence: CASSRPYSGGELFF. Looking up the rest from reference TRBV5-1 and TRBJ2-2 gives the full variable domain: KAGVTQTPRYLIKTRGQQVTLSCSPISGHRSVSWYQQTPGQGLQFLFEYFSETQRNKGNFPGRFSGRQFSNSRSEMNVSTLELGDSALYLCASSRPYSGGELFFGEGSRLTVL.

The chain is built from TRBV6-5 and TRBJ2-7, with 10 bases fitting TRBD1. Germline V CDR1 and CDR2: MNHEY, SVGAGI. The trim removed 0 bases at V and 4 bases at J, leaving 3 bases unmatched. This CDR3 region has 15 residues. CDR3 DNA sequence: TGTGCCAGCAGTTACTCTCCGGGACAGGGGTACGAGCAGTACTTC. It codes for CASSYSPGQGYEQYF.

V usage is TRBV7-7 and J usage is TRBJ2-5; 7 nucleotides align to TRBD2. CDR3 size: 14 residues. CDR1 is SSHAT, CDR2 FNYEAQ, per germline (reference sequence). V shed 1 base and J 2 bases; nucleotides not matched to a gene: 1. The CDR3 DNA follows: TGTGCCAGCAGCTTAGGGGGAGGGCAAGAGACCCAGTACTTC. Protein sequence: CASSLGGGQETQYF.

As regards this clone: Its ends do not fully match the called genes, so a read error is possible. DNA of the CDR3: TGTGCCAGCAGCCAAACACCGAACCCTGAAGCTTTCTTT. Encoded protein: CASSQTPNPEAFF. This chain joins TRBV11-1 and TRBJ1-1; unclear D gene. Germline assignment: CDR1 SGHAT and CDR2 FQDESV (reference sequence). This CDR3 spans 13 amino acids.

The chain links TRBV7-6 to TRBJ1-1, with D possibly TRBD1 on 5 matching bases. V lost 5 bases, J lost 3 bases, and 19 bases lay in between. CDR1 and CDR2 from the germline V gene are SGHVS and FNYEAQ. The CDR3 runs to 16 residues. CDR3 loop: CASSPGRTSAHTEAFF. In nucleotides, the CDR3 is TGTGCCAGCAGCCCGGGTAGGACATCAGCCCACACTGAAGCTTTCTTT.

The CDR3 DNA follows: TGTGCCATCAGTGAATTAACAGGTAACACTGAAGCTTTCTTT. This sequence encodes CAISELTGNTEAFF. The V and J genes are TRBV10-3 and TRBJ1-1; D is perhaps TRBD1 (5 bases). The V end was cut by 3 bases, the J end by 2 bases, with 10 bases between. In germline, CDR1 is ENHRY, CDR2 SYGVKD. This CDR3 comprises 14 residues.